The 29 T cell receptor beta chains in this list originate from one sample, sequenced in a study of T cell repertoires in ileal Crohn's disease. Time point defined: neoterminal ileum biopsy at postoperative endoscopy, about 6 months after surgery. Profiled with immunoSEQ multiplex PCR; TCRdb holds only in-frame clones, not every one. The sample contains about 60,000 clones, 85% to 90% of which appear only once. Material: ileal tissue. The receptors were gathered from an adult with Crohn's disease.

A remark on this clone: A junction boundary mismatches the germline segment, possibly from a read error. The CDR3 is CASSPRQGVKGPQGTQYF. The CDR3 coding sequence is TGTGCCAGCAGCCCGCGACAGGGGGTAAAGGGCCCCCAAGGGACCCAGTACTTC. V usage is TRBV4-2 and J usage is TRBJ2-5, with 9 bases fitting TRBD1. The CDR3 extends over 18 amino acids. Germline CDR1 and CDR2: LGHNA and YNFKEQ.

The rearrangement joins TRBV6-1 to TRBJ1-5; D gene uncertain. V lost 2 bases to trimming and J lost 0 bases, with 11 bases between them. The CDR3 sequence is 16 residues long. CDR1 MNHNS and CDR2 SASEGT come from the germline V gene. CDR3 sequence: CASSEFSGFSNQPQHF. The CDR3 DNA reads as TGTGCCAGCAGTGAATTTTCCGGGTTTAGCAATCAGCCCCAGCATTTT.

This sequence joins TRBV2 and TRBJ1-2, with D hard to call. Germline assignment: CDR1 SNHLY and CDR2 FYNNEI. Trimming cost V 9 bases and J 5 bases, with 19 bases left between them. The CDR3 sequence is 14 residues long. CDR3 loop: CASTDSPRGYGYTF. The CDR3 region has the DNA TGTGCCAGTACGGACTCACCCCGGGGATATGGCTACACCTTC.

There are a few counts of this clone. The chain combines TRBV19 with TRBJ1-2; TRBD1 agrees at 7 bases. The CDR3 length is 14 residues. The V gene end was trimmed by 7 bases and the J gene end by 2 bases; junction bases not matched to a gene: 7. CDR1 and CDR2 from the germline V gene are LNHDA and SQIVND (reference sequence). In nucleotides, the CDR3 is TGTGCCAGTAATCCACAGGGGATCAACTATGGCTACACCTTC. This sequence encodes CASNPQGINYGYTF.

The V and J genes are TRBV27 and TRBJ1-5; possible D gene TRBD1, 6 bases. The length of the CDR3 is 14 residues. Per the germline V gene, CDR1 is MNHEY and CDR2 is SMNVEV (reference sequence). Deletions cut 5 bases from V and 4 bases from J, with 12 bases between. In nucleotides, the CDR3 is TGTGCCAGCAGTCTCGACAGGCTGAATCAGCCCCAGCATTTT. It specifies CASSLDRLNQPQHF.

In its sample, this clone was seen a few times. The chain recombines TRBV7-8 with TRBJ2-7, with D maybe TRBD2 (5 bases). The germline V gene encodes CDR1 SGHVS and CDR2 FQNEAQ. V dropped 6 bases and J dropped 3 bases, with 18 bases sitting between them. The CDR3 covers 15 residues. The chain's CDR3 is CASSDSDLLRYEQYV. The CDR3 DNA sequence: TGTGCCAGCAGTGATAGCGACCTCCTCCGCTACGAGCAGTACGTC.

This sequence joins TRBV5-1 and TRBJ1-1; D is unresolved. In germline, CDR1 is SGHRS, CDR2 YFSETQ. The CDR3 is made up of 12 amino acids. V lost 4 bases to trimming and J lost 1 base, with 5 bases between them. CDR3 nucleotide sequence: TGCGCCAGCAGCAGCTCGAACACTGAAGCTTTCTTT. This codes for CASSSSNTEAFF.

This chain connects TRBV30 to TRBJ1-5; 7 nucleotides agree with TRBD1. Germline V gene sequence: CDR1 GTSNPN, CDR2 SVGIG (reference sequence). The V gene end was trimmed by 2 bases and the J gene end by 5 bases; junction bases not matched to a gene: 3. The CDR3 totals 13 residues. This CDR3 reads CAWSRGRDQPQHF. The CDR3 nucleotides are TGTGCCTGGAGTAGGGGGCGTGATCAGCCCCAGCATTTT.

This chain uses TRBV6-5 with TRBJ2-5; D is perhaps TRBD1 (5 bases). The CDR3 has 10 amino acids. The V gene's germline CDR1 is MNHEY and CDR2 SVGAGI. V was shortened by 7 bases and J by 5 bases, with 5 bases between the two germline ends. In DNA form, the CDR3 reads TGTGCCAGCAAGGGGGAGACCCAGTACTTC. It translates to CASKGETQYF.

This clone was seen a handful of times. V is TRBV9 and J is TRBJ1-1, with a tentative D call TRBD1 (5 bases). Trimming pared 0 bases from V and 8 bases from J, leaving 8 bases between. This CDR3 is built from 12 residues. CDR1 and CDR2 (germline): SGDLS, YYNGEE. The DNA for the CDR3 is TGTGCCAGCAGCGTAGGGACACAGGAAGCTTTCTTT. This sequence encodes CASSVGTQEAFF.

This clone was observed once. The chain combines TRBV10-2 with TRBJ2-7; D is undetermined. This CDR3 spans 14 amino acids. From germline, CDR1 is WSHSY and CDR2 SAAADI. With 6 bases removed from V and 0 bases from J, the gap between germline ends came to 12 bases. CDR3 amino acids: CASRGDASSYEQYV. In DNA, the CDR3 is TGCGCCAGCAGAGGAGACGCCAGCTCCTACGAGCAGTACGTC.

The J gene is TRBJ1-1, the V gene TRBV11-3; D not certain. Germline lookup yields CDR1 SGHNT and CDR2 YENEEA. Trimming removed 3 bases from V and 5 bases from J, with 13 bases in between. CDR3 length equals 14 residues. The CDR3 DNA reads TGTGCCAGCAGCTTGCGGTCGGAGAGGACTGAAGCTTTCTTT. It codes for CASSLRSERTEAFF.

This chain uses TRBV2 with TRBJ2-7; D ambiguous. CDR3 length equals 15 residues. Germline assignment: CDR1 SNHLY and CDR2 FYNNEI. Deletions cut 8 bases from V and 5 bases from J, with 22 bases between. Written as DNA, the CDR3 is TGTGCCAGCCTCAAGTCGGTCCTCAACCGCAACGAGCAGTACTTC. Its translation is CASLKSVLNRNEQYF. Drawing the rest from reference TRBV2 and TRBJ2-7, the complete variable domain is EPEVTQTPSHQVTQMGQEVILRCVPISNHLYFYWYRQILGQKVEFLVSFYNNEISEKSEIFDDQFSVERPDGSNFTLKIRSTKLEDSAMYFCASLKSVLNRNEQYFGPGTRLTVT.

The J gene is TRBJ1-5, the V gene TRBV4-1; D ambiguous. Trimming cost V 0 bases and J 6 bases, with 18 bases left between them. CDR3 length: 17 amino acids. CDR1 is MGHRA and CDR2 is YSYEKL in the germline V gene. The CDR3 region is CASSQDSDLGMGQPQHF. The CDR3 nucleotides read TGCGCCAGCAGCCAAGATTCGGACTTAGGTATGGGTCAGCCCCAGCATTTT.

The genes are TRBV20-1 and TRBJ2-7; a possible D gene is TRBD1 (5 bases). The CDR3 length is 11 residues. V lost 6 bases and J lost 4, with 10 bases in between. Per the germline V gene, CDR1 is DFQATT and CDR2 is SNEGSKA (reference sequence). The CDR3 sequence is CSAVTVYEQYV. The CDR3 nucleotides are TGCAGTGCCGTGACAGTTTACGAGCAGTACGTC.

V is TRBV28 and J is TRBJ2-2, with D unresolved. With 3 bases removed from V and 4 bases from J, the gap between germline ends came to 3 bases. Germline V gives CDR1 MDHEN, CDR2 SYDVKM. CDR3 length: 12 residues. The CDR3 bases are TGTGCCAGCAGTTTGGCCACCGGGGAGCTGTTTTTT. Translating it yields CASSLATGELFF.

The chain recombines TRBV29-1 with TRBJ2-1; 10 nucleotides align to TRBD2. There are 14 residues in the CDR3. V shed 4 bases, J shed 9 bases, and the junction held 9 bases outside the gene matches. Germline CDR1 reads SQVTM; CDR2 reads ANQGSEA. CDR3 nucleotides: TGCAGCGTTGCGCCTAGCGGGAGTGTTGGTGAGCAGTTCTTC. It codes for CSVAPSGSVGEQFF.

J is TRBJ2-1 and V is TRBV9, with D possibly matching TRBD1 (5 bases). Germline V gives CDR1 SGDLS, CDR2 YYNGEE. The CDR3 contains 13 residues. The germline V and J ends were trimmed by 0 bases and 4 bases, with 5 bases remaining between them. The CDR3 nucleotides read TGTGCCAGCAGCGTAGAGGGGTACAATGAGCAGTTCTTC. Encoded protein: CASSVEGYNEQFF.

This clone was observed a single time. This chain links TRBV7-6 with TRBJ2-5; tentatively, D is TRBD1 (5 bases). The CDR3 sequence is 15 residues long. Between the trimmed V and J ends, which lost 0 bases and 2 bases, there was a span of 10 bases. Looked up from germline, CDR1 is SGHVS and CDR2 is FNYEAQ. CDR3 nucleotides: TGTGCCAGCAGCTTAGCTCCATCAGGGCAAGAGACCCAGTACTTC. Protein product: CASSLAPSGQETQYF.

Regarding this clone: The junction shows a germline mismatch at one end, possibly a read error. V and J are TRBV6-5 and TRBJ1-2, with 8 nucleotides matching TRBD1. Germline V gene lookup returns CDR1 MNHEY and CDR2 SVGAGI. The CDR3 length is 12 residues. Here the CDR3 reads CASSLDRDRFLF. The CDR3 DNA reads TGTGCCAGCAGTTTAGACCGGGACAGGTTCCTCTTC.

CDR3 protein: CASSLDGRDVQPQHF. The CDR3 DNA reads as TGTGCCAGCAGTTTAGACGGCAGGGATGTTCAGCCCCAGCATTTT. This chain uses TRBV27 with TRBJ1-5; the D gene is possibly TRBD1 (5 bases). Germline CDR1 and CDR2: MNHEY and SMNVEV (reference sequence). V was pared by 2 bases and J by 6 bases, with 14 bases between. This CDR3 is built from 15 residues.

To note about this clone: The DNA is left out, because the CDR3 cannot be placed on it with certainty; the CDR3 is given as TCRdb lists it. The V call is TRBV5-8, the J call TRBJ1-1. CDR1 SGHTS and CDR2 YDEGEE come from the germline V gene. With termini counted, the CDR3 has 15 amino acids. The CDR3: CASSLWAAGSVGGFF.

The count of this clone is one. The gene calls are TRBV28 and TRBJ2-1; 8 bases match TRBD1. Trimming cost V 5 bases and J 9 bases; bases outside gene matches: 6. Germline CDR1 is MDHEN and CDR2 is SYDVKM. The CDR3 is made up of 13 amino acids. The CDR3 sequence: CASSPTGGSEQFF. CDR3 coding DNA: TGTGCCAGCAGTCCAACAGGGGGGAGTGAGCAGTTCTTC.

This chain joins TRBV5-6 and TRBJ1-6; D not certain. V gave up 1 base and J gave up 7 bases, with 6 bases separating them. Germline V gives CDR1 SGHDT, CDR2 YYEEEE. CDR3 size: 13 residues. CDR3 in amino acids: CASSLISNSPLHF. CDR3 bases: TGTGCCAGCAGCTTGATTAGCAATTCACCCCTCCACTTT.

The CDR3 sequence: CASSPYSDDEQFF. CDR3 nucleotides: TGTGCCAGCAGTCCATACAGTGACGATGAGCAGTTCTTC. This chain joins TRBV28 and TRBJ2-1, with D unclear. CDR1 is MDHEN, CDR2 SYDVKM, per germline. This CDR3 region has 13 residues. The V end was cut by 5 bases, the J end by 8 bases, with 13 bases between.

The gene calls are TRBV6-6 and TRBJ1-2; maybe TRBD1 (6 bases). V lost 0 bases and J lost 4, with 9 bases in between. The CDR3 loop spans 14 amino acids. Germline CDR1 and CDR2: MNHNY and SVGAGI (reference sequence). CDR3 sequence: CASSYSTGIYGYTF. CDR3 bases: TGTGCCAGCAGTTACTCAACAGGGATCTATGGCTACACCTTC.

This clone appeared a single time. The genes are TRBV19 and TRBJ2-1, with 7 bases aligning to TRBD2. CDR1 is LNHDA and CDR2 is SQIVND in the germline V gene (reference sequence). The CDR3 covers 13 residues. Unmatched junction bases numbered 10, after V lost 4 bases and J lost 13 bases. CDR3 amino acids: CASSSGSRVHQFF. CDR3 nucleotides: TGTGCCAGTAGTAGCGGGAGCCGGGTTCACCAGTTCTTC.

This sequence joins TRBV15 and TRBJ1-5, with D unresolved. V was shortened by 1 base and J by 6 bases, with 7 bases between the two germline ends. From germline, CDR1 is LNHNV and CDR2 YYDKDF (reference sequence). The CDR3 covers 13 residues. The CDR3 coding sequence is TGTGCCACCAGCAGAGGTTTCCGTCAGCCCCAGCATTTT. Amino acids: CATSRGFRQPQHF.

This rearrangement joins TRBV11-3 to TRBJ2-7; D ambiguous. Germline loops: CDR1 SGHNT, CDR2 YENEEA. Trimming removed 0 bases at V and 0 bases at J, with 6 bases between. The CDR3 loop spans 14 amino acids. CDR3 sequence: CASSLEGSSYEQYF. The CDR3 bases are TGTGCCAGCAGCTTAGAGGGCAGCTCCTACGAGCAGTACTTC.